This T cell receptor beta chain was sequenced during a study of blood T cell repertoires in COVID-19. The method was immunoSEQ multiplex PCR; TCRdb's version includes in-frame clones alone and lacks a portion of them. The sample contains hundreds of thousands of clones, 88% of which appear only once. V was pared by 5 bases and J by 4 bases, with 17 bases between. CDR1 and CDR2 (germline): KGHSH, LQKENI. The CDR3 loop spans 15 amino acids. The V gene is TRBV18, the J gene TRBJ1-1; D not certain. What was sequenced was PBMCs or T cells enriched from blood (not recorded which). The sequence came from a woman aged 40 to 50 with acute COVID-19. The CDR3: CASSRDGGFGTEAFF. The CDR3 bases are TGTGCCAGCTCAAGAGACGGAGGGTTTGGCACTGAAGCTTTCTTT.